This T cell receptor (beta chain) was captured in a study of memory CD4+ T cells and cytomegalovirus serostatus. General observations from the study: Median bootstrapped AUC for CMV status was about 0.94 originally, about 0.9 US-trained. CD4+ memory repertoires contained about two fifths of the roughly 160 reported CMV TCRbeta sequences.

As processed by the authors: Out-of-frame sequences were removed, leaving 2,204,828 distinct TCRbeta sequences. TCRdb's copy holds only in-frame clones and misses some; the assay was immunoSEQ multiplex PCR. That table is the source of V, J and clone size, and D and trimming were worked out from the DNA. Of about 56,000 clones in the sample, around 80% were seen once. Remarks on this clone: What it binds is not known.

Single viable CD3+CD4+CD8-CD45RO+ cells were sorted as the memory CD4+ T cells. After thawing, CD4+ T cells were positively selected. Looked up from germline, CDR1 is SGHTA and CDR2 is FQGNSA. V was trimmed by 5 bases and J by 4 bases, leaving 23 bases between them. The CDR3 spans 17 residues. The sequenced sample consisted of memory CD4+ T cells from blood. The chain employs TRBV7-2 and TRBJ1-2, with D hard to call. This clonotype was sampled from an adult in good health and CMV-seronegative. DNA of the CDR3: TGTGCCAGCAGCGGTCAGCCGGCGGGAGGGCTAGGCTATGGCTACACCTTC. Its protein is CASSGQPAGGLGYGYTF.